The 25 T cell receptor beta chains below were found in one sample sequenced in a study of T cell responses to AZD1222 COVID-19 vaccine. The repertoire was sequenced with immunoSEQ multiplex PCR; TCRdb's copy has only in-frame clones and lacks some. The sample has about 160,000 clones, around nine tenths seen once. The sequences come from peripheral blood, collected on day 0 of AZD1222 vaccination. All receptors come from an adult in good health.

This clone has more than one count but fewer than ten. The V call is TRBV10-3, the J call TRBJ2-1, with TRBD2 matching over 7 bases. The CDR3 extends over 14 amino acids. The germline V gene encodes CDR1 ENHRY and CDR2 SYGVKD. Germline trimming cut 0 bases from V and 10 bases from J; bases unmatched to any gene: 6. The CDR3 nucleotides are TGTGCCATCAGTGAGTCGTTCGAGGGAGGGGAGCAGTTCTTC. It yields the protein CAISESFEGGEQFF.

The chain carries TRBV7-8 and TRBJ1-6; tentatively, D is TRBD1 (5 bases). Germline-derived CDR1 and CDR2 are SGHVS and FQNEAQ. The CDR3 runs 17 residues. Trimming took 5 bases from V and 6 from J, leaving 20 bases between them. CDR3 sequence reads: CASSPSGEGPGNSPLHF. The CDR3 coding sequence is TGTGCCAGCAGCCCCTCGGGAGAGGGGCCTGGTAATTCACCCCTCCACTTT.

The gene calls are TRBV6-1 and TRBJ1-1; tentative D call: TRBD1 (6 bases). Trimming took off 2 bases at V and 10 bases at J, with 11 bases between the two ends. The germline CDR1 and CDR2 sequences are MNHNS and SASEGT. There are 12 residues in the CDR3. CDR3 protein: CASSELPRGAFF. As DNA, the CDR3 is TGTGCCAGCAGTGAACTACCCAGGGGAGCTTTCTTT.

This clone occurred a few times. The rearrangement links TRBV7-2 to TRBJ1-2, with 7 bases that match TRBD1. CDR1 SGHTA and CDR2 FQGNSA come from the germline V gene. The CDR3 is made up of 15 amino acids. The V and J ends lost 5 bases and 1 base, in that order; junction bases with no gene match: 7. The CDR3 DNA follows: TGTGCCAGCAGCACCCGGACAGGCAATAACTATGGCTACACCTTC. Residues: CASSTRTGNNYGYTF.

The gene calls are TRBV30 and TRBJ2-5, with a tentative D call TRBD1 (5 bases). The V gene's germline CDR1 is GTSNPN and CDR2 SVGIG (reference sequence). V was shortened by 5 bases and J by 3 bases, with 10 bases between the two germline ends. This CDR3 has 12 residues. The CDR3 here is CAWAQGKETQYF. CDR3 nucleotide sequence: TGTGCCTGGGCGCAGGGTAAAGAGACCCAGTACTTC.

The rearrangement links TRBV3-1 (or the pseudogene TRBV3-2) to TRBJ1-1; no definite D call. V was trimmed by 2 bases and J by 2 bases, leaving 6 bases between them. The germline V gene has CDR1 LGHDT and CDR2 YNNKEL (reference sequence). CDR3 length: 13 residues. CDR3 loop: CASSQRPNTEAFF. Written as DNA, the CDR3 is TGTGCCAGCAGCCAACGGCCAAACACTGAAGCTTTCTTT.

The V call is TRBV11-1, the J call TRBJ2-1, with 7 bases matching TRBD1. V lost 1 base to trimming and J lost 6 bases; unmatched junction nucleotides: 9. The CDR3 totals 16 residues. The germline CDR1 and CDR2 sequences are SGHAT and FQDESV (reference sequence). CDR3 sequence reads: CASSLEDRQGSNEQFF. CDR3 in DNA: TGTGCCAGCAGCTTAGAGGATCGACAGGGTAGCAATGAGCAGTTCTTC.

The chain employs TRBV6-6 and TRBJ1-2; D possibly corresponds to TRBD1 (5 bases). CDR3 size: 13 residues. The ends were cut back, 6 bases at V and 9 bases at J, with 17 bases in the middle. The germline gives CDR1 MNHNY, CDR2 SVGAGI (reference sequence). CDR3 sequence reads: CASSPDNSGRYTF. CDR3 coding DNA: TGTGCCAGCAGCCCGGACAACTCTGGGCGCTACACCTTC.

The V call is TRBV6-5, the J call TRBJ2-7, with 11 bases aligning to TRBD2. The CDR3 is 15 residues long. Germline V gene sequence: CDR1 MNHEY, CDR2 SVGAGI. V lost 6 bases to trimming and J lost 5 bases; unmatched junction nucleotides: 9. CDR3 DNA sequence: TGTGCCAGCAGGCCCGGGACTAGCGGTTTCGACGAGCAGTACTTC. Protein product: CASRPGTSGFDEQYF.

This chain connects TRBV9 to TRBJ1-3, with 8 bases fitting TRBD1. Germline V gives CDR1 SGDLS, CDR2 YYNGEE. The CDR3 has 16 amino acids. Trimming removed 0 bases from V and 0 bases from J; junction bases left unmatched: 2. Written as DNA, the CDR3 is TGTGCCAGCAGCGTAGTAGACAGGGGCTCTGGAAACACCATATATTTT. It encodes CASSVVDRGSGNTIYF.

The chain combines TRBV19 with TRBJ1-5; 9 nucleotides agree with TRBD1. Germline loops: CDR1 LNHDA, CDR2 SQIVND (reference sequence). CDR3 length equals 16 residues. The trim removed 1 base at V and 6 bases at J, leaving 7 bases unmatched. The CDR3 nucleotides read TGTGCCAGTAGTATAGCCCCGGGACAGGGTTTTCAGCCCCAGCATTTT. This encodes CASSIAPGQGFQPQHF.

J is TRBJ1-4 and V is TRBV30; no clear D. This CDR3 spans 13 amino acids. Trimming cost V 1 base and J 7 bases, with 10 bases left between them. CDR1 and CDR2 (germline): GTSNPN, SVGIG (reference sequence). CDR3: CAWSATSSEKLFF. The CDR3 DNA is TGTGCCTGGAGTGCGACAAGTAGTGAAAAACTGTTTTTT.

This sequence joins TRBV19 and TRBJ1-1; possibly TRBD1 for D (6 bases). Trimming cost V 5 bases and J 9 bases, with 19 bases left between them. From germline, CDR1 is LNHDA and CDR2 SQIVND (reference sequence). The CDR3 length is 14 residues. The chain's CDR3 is CASSLPAGATKAFF. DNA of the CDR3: TGTGCCAGTAGTCTCCCGGCGGGGGCAACTAAAGCTTTCTTT. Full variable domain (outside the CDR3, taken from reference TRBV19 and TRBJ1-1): DGGITQSPKYLFRKEGQNVTLSCEQNLNHDAMYWYRQDPGQGLRLIYYSQIVNDFQKGDIAEGYSVSREKKESFPLTVTSAQKNPTAFYLCASSLPAGATKAFFGQGTRLTVV.

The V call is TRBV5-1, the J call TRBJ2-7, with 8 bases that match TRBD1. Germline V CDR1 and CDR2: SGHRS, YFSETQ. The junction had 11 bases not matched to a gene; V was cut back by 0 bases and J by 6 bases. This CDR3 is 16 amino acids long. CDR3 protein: CASSLAGGTLRVEQYF. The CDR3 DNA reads TGCGCCAGCAGCTTGGCAGGGGGCACCCTCAGGGTCGAGCAGTACTTC.

The DNA for the CDR3 is TGTGCCAGCAGGTTACAGGGGACAGCCTACGAGCAGTACTTC. Amino acid sequence: CASRLQGTAYEQYF. This chain connects TRBV11-1 to TRBJ2-7; 7 bases are shared with TRBD1. This CDR3 region has 14 residues. After removal of 6 bases from V and 2 bases from J, the junction contained 7 bases not matched to a gene. Germline V lookup: CDR1 SGHAT, CDR2 FQDESV (reference sequence).

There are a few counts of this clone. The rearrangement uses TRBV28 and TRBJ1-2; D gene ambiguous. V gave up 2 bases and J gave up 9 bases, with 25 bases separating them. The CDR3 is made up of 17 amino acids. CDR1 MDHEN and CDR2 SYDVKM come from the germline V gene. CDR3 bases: TGTGCCAGCAGTTTAATGGTGTCAGCACAAAGTCCCGGACGCTACACCTTC. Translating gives CASSLMVSAQSPGRYTF.

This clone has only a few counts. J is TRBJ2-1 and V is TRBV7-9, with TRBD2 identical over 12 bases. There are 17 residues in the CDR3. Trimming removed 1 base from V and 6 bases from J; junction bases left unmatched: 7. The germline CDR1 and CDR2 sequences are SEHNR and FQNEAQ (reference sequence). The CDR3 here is CASSLVPLAGGPNEQFF. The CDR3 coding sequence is TGTGCCAGCAGCTTAGTGCCACTAGCGGGAGGTCCCAATGAGCAGTTCTTC.

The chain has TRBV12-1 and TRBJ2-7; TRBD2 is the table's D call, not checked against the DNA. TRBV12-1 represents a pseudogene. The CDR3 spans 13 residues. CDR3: CASLAGDYYEQYF. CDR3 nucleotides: TGTGCCAGCCTAGCGGGGGACTATTACGAGCAGTACTTC.

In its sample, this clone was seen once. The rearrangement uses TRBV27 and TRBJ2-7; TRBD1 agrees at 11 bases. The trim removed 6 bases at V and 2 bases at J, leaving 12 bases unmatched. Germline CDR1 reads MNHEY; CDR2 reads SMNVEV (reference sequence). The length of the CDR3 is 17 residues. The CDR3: CASSRGWTGGLPYEQYF. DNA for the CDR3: TGTGCCAGCAGCCGGGGGTGGACAGGGGGCTTGCCCTACGAGCAGTACTTC.

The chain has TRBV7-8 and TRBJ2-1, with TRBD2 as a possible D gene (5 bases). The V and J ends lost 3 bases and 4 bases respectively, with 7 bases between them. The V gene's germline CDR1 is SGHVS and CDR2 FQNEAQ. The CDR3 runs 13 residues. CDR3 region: CASSFSGYNEQFF. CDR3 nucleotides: TGTGCCAGCAGCTTCTCGGGGTACAATGAGCAGTTCTTC.

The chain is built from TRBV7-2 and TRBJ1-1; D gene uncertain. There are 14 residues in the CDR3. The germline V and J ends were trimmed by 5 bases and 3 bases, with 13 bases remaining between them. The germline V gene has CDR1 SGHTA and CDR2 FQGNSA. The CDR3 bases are TGTGCCAGCAGCCAACGAGGGATGTACACTGAAGCTTTCTTT. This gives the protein CASSQRGMYTEAFF.

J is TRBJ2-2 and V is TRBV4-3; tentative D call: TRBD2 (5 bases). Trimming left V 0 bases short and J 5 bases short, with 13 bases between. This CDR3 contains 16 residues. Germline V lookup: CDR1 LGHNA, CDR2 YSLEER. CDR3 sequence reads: CASSQDQRSGTGELFF. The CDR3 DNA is TGCGCCAGCAGCCAAGATCAAAGGTCGGGAACCGGGGAGCTGTTTTTT.

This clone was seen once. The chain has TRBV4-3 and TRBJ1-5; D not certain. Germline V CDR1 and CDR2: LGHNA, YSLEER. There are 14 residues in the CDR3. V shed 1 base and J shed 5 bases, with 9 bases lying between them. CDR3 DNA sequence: TGCGCCAGCAGCCAAGCTGGGTACGATCAGCCCCAGCATTTT. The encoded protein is CASSQAGYDQPQHF.

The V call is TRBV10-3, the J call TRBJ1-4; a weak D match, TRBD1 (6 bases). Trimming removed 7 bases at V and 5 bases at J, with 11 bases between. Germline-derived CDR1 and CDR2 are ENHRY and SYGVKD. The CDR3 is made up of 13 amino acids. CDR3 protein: CAITDSRNEKLFF. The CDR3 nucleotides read TGTGCCATCACGGACAGCAGAAATGAAAAACTGTTTTTT.

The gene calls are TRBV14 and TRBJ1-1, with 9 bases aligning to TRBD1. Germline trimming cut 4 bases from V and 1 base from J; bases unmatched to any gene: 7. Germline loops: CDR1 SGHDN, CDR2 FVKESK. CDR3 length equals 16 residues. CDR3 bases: TGTGCCAGCAGCCTATTCCCGACAGGGGGGAACACTGAAGCTTTCTTT. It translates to CASSLFPTGGNTEAFF. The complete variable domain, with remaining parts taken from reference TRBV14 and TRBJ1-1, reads EAGVTQFPSHSVIEKGQTVTLRCDPISGHDNLYWYRRVMGKEIKFLLHFVKESKQDESGMPNNRFLAERTGGTYSTLKVQPAELEDSGVYFCASSLFPTGGNTEAFFGQGTRLTVV.